Each of the 15 T cell receptor beta chains below was sequenced from the same sample in a study of blood T cells in healthy people across ages. It was with a sample-barcoded 5' primer and a J-beta primer mix that a second PCR of about 6 to 11 cycles was run. TCRdb called the 5' RACE reads again in MiXCR, with one record for every CDR3 protein. Of 1.5 million to 2 million distinct CDR3 sequences listed, about 39% are singletons. Sample: blood. The source is a human donor in good health.

The V call is TRBV6-5, the J call TRBJ2-1; D may be TRBD2 (5 bases). V lost 6 bases and J 3 bases, leaving 18 bases between the germline ends. Germline values: CDR1 MNHEY, CDR2 SVGAGI. This CDR3 has 16 residues. The CDR3 nucleotides read TGTGCCAGCAGATCCTCTAGCTCTTTGGGCTACAATGAGCAGTTCTTC. It codes for CASRSSSSLGYNEQFF.

V and J are TRBV20-1 and TRBJ1-5; 7 bases fit TRBD1. CDR3 length: 16 residues. Trimming took 5 bases from V and 0 from J; bases not matched to a gene: 10. Per germline, CDR1 DFQATT and CDR2 SNEGSKA (reference sequence). The CDR3 bases are TGCAGTGCTGGACCCGTAGGGACAGTTAGCAATCAGCCCCAGCATTTT. Encoded protein: CSAGPVGTVSNQPQHF.

The chain links TRBV10-3 to TRBJ2-7; no definite D call. V lost 3 bases and J 4 bases, leaving 4 bases between the germline ends. The CDR3 contains 11 residues. CDR1 is ENHRY and CDR2 is SYGVKD in the germline V gene. The CDR3 nucleotides read TGTGCCATCAGTGACGCATACGAGCAGTACTTC. Its translation is CAISDAYEQYF.

There are a few counts of this clonotype. The chain employs TRBV11-2 and TRBJ2-1, with TRBD2 matching 13 bases. J lost 7 bases, V lost 1 base, and 4 bases had no gene match. This CDR3 is 16 amino acids long. Germline V gene sequence: CDR1 SGHAT, CDR2 FQNNGV. The CDR3 DNA reads TGTGCCAGCAGCTTAGTACTAGCGGGGGGGAGGAATGAGCAGTTCTTC. Translated, it gives CASSLVLAGGRNEQFF.

The chain has TRBV20-1 and TRBJ1-4, with D perhaps matching TRBD1 (6 bases). The CDR3 runs 15 residues. CDR1 and CDR2 from the germline V gene are DFQATT and SNEGSKA (reference sequence). Trimming cost V 0 bases and J 8 bases, with 16 bases left between them. DNA for the CDR3: TGCAGTGCTAGAGATAAGGGGGAAATAGGCGAAAAACTGTTTTTT. Translated: CSARDKGEIGEKLFF.

The V gene is TRBV15, the J gene TRBJ2-1; TRBD2 matches at 8 bases. V dropped 2 bases and J dropped 8; count of bases not matched to a gene: 11. The CDR3 is 16 amino acids. The germline V gene has CDR1 LNHNV and CDR2 YYDKDF (reference sequence). The CDR3 DNA follows: TGTGCCACCAGCAGAATGAGCGGGGGTTTAGGCTATGAGCAGTTCTTC. It encodes CATSRMSGGLGYEQFF. The full variable domain, with the rest looked up from reference TRBV15 and TRBJ2-1, is DAMVIQNPRYQVTQFGKPVTLSCSQTLNHNVMYWYQQKSSQAPKLLFHYYDKDFNNEADTPDNFQSRRPNTSFCFLDIRSPGLGDTAMYLCATSRMSGGLGYEQFFGPGTRLTVL.

This clonotype was seen only a few times. V gene TRBV20-1 combines with J gene TRBJ2-7; D uncertain. Germline CDR1 reads DFQATT; CDR2 reads SNEGSKA (reference sequence). The CDR3 totals 15 residues. Trimming took off 3 bases at V and 0 bases at J, with 15 bases between the two ends. The CDR3 region is CSASSRDSGSYEQYF. The CDR3 DNA is TGCAGTGCTAGTTCTCGAGACTCCGGCTCCTACGAGCAGTACTTC.

DNA for the CDR3: TGTGCCAGCATTCGTAGCGGGGCAGGGAATCAGTTCTTC. Translating gives CASIRSGAGNQFF. The chain uses TRBV12-3 or TRBV12-4 and TRBJ2-1, with 8 bases fitting TRBD2. V lost 7 bases, J lost 13 bases, and 12 bases stayed unmatched. This CDR3 spans 13 amino acids.

The chain is built from TRBV4-3 and TRBJ2-1; 8 bases agree with TRBD1. CDR3 length equals 15 residues. The germline gives CDR1 LGHNA, CDR2 YSLEER. J gave up 9 bases and V 4 bases, and 11 bases lay outside the gene matches. This chain's CDR3 is CASSLRTGWGGEQFF. CDR3 DNA sequence: TGCGCCAGCAGCCTAAGGACAGGGTGGGGAGGTGAGCAGTTCTTC.

This chain uses TRBV7-8 with TRBJ2-7; D assignment may be TRBD1 or TRBD2 (5 bases each). Trimming removed 6 bases from V and 7 bases from J, with 25 bases in between. The CDR3 is 16 residues long. The germline V gene has CDR1 SGHVS and CDR2 FQNEAQ. CDR3 bases: TGTGCCAGCAGTCGACGAATCGGGACCTCTTTGGCTGAGCAGTACTTC. Encoded protein: CASSRRIGTSLAEQYF. The full variable domain, completed using reference TRBV7-8 and TRBJ2-7, is GAGVSQSPRYKVAKRGQDVALRCDPISGHVSLFWYQQALGQGPEFLTYFQNEAQLDKSGLPSDRFFAERPEGSVSTLKIQRTQQEDSAVYLCASSRRIGTSLAEQYFGPGTRLTVT.

This chain uses TRBV7-2 with TRBJ2-5; no reliable D call. Deletions cut 3 bases from V and 5 bases from J, with 16 bases between. CDR1 and CDR2 (germline): SGHTA, FQGNSA. The CDR3 runs to 15 residues. The CDR3 DNA reads TGTGCCAGCAGCTTTGAGGTCCCCTTGGTCGAGACCCAGTACTTC. It codes for CASSFEVPLVETQYF.

The chain combines TRBV2 with TRBJ2-1; 8 bases fit TRBD2. The CDR3 covers 15 residues. V trimming: 5 bases; J trimming: 7 bases; junction bases outside the gene matches: 10. Germline V gene sequence: CDR1 SNHLY, CDR2 FYNNEI. The CDR3 protein is CASSLIRGGVNEQFF. CDR3 DNA: TGTGCCAGCAGTTTAATTCGGGGGGGCGTAAATGAGCAGTTCTTC.

The chain couples TRBV29-1 to TRBJ2-1; D may be TRBD1 or TRBD2 (6 bases each). Germline-derived CDR1 and CDR2 are SQVTM and ANQGSEA. The CDR3 has 17 amino acids. V lost 1 base to trimming and J lost 4 bases, with 20 bases between them. CDR3 sequence: CSVEGSVQGGGYNEQFF. DNA for the CDR3: TGCAGCGTTGAAGGTTCAGTACAGGGTGGGGGGTACAATGAGCAGTTCTTC.

This clonotype has more than one count but fewer than ten. The J gene is TRBJ2-5, the V gene TRBV7-2; 9 bases are shared with TRBD1. The J call could be wrong; TRBJ2-7 is a better fit for the DNA end. Germline V CDR1 and CDR2: SGHTA, FQGNSA. The CDR3 extends over 13 amino acids. This chain's CDR3 is CASGDRAFYEQYF. DNA of the CDR3: TGTGCCTCCGGGGACAGGGCCTTCTACGAGCAGTACTTC.

This chain joins TRBV6-2 or TRBV6-3 and TRBJ2-1; no clear D. Germline CDR1 reads MNHEY; CDR2 reads SVGEGT. V was cut by 7 bases and J by 0 bases, with 13 bases left in between. The CDR3 loop spans 15 amino acids. The CDR3 here is CASIPVGSSYNEQFF. The CDR3 DNA follows: TGTGCCAGCATCCCCGTGGGTAGCTCCTACAATGAGCAGTTCTTC.